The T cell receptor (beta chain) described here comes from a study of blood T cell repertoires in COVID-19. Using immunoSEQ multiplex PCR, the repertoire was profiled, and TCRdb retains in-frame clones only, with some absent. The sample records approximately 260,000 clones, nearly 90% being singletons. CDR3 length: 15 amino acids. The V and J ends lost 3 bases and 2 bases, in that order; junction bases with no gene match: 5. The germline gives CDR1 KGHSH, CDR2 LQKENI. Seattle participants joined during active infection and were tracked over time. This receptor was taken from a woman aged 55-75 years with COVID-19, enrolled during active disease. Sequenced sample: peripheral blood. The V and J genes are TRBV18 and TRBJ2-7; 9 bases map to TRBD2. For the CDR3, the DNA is TGTGCCAGCTCACCCGCGGGAGGGTTGGCCTACGAGCAGTACTTC. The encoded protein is CASSPAGGLAYEQYF.